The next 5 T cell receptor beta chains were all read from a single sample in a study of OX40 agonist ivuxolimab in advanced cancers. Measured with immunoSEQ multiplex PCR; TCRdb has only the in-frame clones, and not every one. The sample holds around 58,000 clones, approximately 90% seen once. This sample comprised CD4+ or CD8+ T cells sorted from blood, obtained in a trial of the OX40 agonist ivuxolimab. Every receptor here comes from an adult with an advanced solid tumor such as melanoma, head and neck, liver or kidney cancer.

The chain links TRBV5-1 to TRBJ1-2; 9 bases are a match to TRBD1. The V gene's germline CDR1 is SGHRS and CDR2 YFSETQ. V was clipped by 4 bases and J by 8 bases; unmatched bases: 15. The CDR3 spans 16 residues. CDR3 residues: CASSANTGTGLTGYTF. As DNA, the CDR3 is TGCGCCAGCAGCGCGAATACCGGGACAGGGTTAACCGGCTACACCTTC.

The CDR3 loop reads CASSSGTGGQYEQYF. CDR3 nucleotide sequence: TGTGCCAGCAGCTCCGGGACAGGGGGGCAGTACGAGCAGTACTTC. The J gene is TRBJ2-7, the V gene TRBV7-6, with 11 bases identical to TRBD1. This CDR3 comprises 15 residues. J gave up 4 bases and V 4 bases, and 6 bases lay outside the gene matches. Looked up from germline, CDR1 is SGHVS and CDR2 is FNYEAQ.

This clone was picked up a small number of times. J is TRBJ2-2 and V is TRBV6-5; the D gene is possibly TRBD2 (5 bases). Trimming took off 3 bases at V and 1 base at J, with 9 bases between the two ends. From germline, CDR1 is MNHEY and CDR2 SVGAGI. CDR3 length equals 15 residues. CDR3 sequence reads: CASSYAGRNTGELFF. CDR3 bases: TGTGCCAGCAGTTATGCGGGCCGGAACACCGGGGAGCTGTTTTTT.

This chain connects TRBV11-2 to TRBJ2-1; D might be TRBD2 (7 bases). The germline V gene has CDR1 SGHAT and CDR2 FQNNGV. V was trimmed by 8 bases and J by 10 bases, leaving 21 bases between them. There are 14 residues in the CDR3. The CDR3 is CASGGGTGPKEQFF. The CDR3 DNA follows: TGTGCCAGCGGGGGGGGCACAGGGCCCAAGGAGCAGTTCTTC.

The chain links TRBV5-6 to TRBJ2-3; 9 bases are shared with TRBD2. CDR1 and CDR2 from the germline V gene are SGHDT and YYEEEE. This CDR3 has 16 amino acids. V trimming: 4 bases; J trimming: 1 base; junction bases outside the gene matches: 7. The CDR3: CASSDLKRGGTDTQYF. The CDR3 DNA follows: TGTGCCAGCAGCGACCTTAAGCGGGGGGGCACAGATACGCAGTATTTT. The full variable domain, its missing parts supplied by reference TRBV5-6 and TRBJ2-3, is DAGVTQSPTHLIKTRGQQVTLRCSPKSGHDTVSWYQQALGQGPQFIFQYYEEEERQRGNFPDRFSGHQFPNYSSELNVNALLLGDSALYLCASSDLKRGGTDTQYFGPGTRLTVL.